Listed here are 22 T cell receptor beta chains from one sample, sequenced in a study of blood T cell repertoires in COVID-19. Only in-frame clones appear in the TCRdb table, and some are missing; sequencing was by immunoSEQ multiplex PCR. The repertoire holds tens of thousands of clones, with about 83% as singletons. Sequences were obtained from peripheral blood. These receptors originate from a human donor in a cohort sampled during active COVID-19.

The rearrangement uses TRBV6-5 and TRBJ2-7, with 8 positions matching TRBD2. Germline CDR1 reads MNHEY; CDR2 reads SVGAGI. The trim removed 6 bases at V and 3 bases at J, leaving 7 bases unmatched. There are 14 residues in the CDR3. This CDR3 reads CASSVTSGGYEQYF. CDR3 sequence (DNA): TGTGCCAGCAGCGTAACTAGCGGTGGCTACGAGCAGTACTTC.

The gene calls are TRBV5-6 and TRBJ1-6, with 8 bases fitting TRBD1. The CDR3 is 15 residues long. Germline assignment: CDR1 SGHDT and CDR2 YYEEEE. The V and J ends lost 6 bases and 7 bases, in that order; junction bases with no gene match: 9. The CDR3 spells CASTLLDRENSPLHF. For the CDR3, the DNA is TGTGCCAGCACCCTGCTGGACAGGGAAAATTCACCCCTCCACTTT.

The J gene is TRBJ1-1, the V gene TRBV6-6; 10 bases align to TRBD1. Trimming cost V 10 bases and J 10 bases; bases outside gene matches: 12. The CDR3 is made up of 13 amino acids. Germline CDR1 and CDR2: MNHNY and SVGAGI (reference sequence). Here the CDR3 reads CATRTTDRGRAFF. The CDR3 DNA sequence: TGTGCCACTCGCACAACTGACAGGGGGCGAGCTTTCTTT.

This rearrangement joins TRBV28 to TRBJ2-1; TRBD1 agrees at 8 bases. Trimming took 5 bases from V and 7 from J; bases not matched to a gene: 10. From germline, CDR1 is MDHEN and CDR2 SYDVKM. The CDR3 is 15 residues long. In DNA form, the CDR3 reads TGTGCCAGCAGTCATGGGGCACAGGGGGTAAATGAGCAGTTCTTC. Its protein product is CASSHGAQGVNEQFF. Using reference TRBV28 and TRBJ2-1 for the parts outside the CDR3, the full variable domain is DVKVTQSSRYLVKRTGEKVFLECVQDMDHENMFWYRQDPGLGLRLIYFSYDVKMKEKGDIPEGYSVSREKKERFSLILESASTNQTSMYLCASSHGAQGVNEQFFGPGTRLTVL.

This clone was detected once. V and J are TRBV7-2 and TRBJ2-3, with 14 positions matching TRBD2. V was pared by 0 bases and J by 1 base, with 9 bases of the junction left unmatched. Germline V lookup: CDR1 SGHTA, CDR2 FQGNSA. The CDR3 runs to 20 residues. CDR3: CASSLAGLAGGLRGTDTQYF. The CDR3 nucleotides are TGTGCCAGCAGCTTAGCAGGACTAGCGGGGGGCCTTCGGGGCACAGATACGCAGTATTTT.

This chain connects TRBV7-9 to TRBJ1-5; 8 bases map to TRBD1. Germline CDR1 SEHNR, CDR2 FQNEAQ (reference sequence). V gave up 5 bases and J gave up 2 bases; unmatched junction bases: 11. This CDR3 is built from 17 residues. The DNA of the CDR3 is TGTGCCAGCAGCCCCCAGGGGGCAGGGGCCGGCAATCAGCCCCAGCATTTT. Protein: CASSPQGAGAGNQPQHF. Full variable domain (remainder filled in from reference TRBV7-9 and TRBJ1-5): DTGVSQNPRHKITKRGQNVTFRCDPISEHNRLYWYRQTLGQGPEFLTYFQNEAQLEKSRLLSDRFSAERPKGSFSTLEIQRTEQGDSAMYLCASSPQGAGAGNQPQHFGDGTRLSIL.

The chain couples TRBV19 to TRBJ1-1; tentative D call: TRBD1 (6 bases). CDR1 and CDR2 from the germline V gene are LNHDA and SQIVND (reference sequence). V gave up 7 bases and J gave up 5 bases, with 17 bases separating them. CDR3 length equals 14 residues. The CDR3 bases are TGTGCCAGTACCAATCTACAGGGAAGGACTGAAGCTTTCTTT. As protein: CASTNLQGRTEAFF. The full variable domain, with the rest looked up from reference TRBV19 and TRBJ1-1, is DGGITQSPKYLFRKEGQNVTLSCEQNLNHDAMYWYRQDPGQGLRLIYYSQIVNDFQKGDIAEGYSVSREKKESFPLTVTSAQKNPTAFYLCASTNLQGRTEAFFGQGTRLTVV.

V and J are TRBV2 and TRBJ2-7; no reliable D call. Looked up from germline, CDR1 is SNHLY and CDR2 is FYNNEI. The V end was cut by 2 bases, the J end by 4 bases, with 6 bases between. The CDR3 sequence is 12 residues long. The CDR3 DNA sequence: TGTGCCAGCAGTGAAAACGGGTACGAGCAGTACTTC. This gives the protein CASSENGYEQYF. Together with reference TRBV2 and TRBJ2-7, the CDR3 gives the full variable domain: EPEVTQTPSHQVTQMGQEVILRCVPISNHLYFYWYRQILGQKVEFLVSFYNNEISEKSEIFDDQFSVERPDGSNFTLKIRSTKLEDSAMYFCASSENGYEQYFGPGTRLTVT.

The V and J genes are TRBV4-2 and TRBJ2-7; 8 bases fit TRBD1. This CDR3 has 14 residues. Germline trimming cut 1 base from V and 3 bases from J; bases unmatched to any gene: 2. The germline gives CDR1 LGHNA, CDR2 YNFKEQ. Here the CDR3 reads CASSQVTGDYEQYF. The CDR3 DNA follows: TGTGCCAGCAGCCAAGTGACAGGGGACTACGAGCAGTACTTC.

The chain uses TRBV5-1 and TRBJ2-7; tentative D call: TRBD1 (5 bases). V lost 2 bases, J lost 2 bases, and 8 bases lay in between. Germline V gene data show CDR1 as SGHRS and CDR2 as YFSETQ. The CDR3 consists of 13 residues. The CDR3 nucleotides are TGCGCCAGCAGCTTCCAGGGCCCCTACGAGCAGTACTTC. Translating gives CASSFQGPYEQYF.

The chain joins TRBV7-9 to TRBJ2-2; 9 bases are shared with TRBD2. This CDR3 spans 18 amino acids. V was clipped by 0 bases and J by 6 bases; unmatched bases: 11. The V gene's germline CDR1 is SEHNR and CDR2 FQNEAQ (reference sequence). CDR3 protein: CASSLAVLGGRAAGELFF. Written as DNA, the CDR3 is TGTGCCAGCAGCTTAGCGGTGCTGGGCGGGAGGGCCGCCGGGGAGCTGTTTTTT. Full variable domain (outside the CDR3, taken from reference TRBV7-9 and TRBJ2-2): DTGVSQNPRHKITKRGQNVTFRCDPISEHNRLYWYRQTLGQGPEFLTYFQNEAQLEKSRLLSDRFSAERPKGSFSTLEIQRTEQGDSAMYLCASSLAVLGGRAAGELFFGEGSRLTVL.

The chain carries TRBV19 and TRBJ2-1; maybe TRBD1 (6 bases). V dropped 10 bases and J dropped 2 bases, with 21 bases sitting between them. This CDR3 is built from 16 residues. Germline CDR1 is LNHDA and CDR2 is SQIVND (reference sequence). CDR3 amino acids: CATKPLGGIPYNEQFF. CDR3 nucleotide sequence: TGTGCCACCAAACCCCTTGGGGGCATTCCCTACAATGAGCAGTTCTTC.

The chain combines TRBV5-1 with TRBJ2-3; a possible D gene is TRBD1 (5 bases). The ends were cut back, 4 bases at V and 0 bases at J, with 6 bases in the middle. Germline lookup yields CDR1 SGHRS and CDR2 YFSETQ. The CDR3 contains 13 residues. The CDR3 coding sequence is TGCGCCAGCAGCCCAGGGAGCACAGATACGCAGTATTTT. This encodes CASSPGSTDTQYF.

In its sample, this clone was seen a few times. The CDR3 here is CATSRATVTGANVLTF. The CDR3 DNA follows: TGTGCCACCAGCAGAGCTACAGTCACTGGGGCCAACGTCCTGACTTTC. The V call is TRBV15, the J call TRBJ2-6; D gene unclear. V lost 1 base, J lost 2 bases, and 9 bases lay in between. This CDR3 comprises 16 residues. Germline-derived CDR1 and CDR2 are LNHNV and YYDKDF (reference sequence).

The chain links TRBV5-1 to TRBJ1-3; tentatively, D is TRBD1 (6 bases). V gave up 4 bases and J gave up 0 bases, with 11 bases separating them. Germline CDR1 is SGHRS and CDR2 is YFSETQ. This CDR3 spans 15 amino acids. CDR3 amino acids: CASSRAGDSGNTIYF. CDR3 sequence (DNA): TGCGCCAGCAGCCGGGCAGGGGACTCTGGAAACACCATATATTTT.

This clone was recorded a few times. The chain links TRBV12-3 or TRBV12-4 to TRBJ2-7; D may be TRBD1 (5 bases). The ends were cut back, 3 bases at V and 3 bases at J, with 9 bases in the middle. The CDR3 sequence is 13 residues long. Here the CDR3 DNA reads TGTGCCAGCAGTTTTGGCCAGGGCTACGAGCAGTACTTC. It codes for CASSFGQGYEQYF.

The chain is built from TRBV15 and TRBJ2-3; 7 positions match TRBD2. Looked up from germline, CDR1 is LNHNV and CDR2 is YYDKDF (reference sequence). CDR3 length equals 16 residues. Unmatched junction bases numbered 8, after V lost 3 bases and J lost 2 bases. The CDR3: CATSSPSGAFTDTQYF. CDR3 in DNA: TGTGCCACCAGCAGCCCGAGCGGGGCCTTCACAGATACGCAGTATTTT.

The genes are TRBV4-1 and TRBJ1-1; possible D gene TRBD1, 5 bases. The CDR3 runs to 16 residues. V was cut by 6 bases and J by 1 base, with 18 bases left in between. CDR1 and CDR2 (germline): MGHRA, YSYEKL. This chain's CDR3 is CASSQPLLQGNTEAFF. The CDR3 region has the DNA TGCGCCAGCAGTCAACCCCTCCTTCAGGGGAACACTGAAGCTTTCTTT.

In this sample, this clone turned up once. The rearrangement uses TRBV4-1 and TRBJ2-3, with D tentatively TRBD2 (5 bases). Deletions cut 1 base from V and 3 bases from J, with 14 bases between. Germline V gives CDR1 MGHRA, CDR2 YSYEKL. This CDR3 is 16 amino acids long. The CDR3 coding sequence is TGCGCCAGCAGCCAAGTGCTAGCAAGGAAAACAGATACGCAGTATTTT. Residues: CASSQVLARKTDTQYF.

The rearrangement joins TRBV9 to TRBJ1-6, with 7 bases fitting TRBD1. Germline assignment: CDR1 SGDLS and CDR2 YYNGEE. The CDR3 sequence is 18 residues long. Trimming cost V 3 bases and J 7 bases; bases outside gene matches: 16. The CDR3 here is CASSGRTGGHIENSPLHF. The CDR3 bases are TGTGCCAGCAGCGGACGGACAGGAGGGCATATAGAGAATTCACCCCTCCACTTT.

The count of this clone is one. This chain's CDR3 is CASSEWRSGQPQHF. The CDR3 DNA follows: TGCGCCAGCAGTGAATGGCGAAGCGGTCAGCCCCAGCATTTT. The J gene is TRBJ1-5, the V gene TRBV10-2; D not certain. Trimming took off 3 bases at V and 6 bases at J, with 12 bases between the two ends. The CDR3 loop spans 14 amino acids. Germline-derived CDR1 and CDR2 are WSHSY and SAAADI.

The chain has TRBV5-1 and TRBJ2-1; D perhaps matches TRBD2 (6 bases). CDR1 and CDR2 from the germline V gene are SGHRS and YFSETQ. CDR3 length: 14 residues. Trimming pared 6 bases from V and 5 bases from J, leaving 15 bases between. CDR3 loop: CASNPRGADNEQFF. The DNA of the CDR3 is TGCGCCAGCAACCCGCGCGGGGCCGACAATGAGCAGTTCTTC.